These 22 T cell receptor beta chains were all obtained from the same sample, sequenced in a study of T cell changes during pregnancy in multiple sclerosis. Using immunoSEQ multiplex PCR, the repertoire was profiled, and TCRdb retains in-frame clones only, with some absent. The profile shows 40,000 to 60,000 clones, roughly nine tenths of them singletons. Sequenced material: peripheral blood, taken in the first trimester of pregnancy. The receptor set was obtained from a female donor in good health, enrolled as a control in a pregnancy study.

This chain joins TRBV7-8 and TRBJ2-3; TRBD2 matches at 10 bases. This CDR3 comprises 16 residues. V was clipped by 1 base and J by 1 base; unmatched bases: 2. Germline CDR1 SGHVS, CDR2 FQNEAQ. In DNA, the CDR3 is TGTGCCAGCAGCTTAGAAGCGGGGGGGCGCACAGATACGCAGTATTTT. Translating gives CASSLEAGGRTDTQYF. The full variable domain, with the rest looked up from reference TRBV7-8 and TRBJ2-3, is GAGVSQSPRYKVAKRGQDVALRCDPISGHVSLFWYQQALGQGPEFLTYFQNEAQLDKSGLPSDRFFAERPEGSVSTLKIQRTQQEDSAVYLCASSLEAGGRTDTQYFGPGTRLTVL.

This clone was seen a handful of times. The rearrangement uses TRBV11-2 and TRBJ1-2, with D tentatively TRBD1 (6 bases). CDR1 and CDR2 from the germline V gene are SGHAT and FQNNGV. The CDR3 extends over 14 amino acids. Trimming pared 3 bases from V and 1 base from J, leaving 9 bases between. The CDR3 DNA follows: TGTGCCAGCAGCTTGGACAGACATAACTATGGCTACACCTTC. Protein product: CASSLDRHNYGYTF. The complete variable domain, with remaining parts taken from reference TRBV11-2 and TRBJ1-2, reads EAGVAQSPRYKIIEKRQSVAFWCNPISGHATLYWYQQILGQGPKLLIQFQNNGVVDDSQLPKDRFSAERLKGVDSTLKIQPAKLEDSAVYLCASSLDRHNYGYTFGSGTRLTVV.

This clone was recorded a few times. The chain carries TRBV11-2 and TRBJ1-1, with TRBD1 identical over 11 bases. This CDR3 is 13 amino acids long. V was pared by 1 base and J by 13 bases, with 5 bases of the junction left unmatched. Germline CDR1 is SGHAT and CDR2 is FQNNGV. CDR3 DNA: TGTGCCAGCAGCTTAGGGGACAGGGGGGAAAGTTTCTTT. Its translation: CASSLGDRGESFF.

The chain joins TRBV5-4 to TRBJ2-1; 10 bases agree with TRBD2. Germline V gives CDR1 SGHNT, CDR2 YYREEE (reference sequence). With 4 bases clipped from V and 2 bases from J, the junction kept 6 bases outside the gene matches. The CDR3 runs to 16 residues. CDR3 region: CASSPGLAGAYNEQFF. CDR3 bases: TGTGCCAGCAGCCCGGGCCTAGCGGGGGCCTACAATGAGCAGTTCTTC.

The chain uses TRBV7-9 and TRBJ2-1; TRBD2 agrees at 9 bases. V shed 3 bases, J shed 8 bases, and the junction held 8 bases outside the gene matches. CDR3 length equals 15 residues. The germline CDR1 and CDR2 sequences are SEHNR and FQNEAQ (reference sequence). In nucleotides, the CDR3 is TGTGCCAGCAGCTTCGGCGGGGGGGCTGGCGATGAGCAGTTCTTC. This encodes CASSFGGGAGDEQFF.

V and J are TRBV5-1 and TRBJ2-1; unclear D gene. V was pared by 4 bases and J by 6 bases, with 14 bases between. This CDR3 comprises 14 residues. From germline, CDR1 is SGHRS and CDR2 YFSETQ. CDR3 amino acids: CASSPNALSNEQFF. CDR3 nucleotides: TGCGCCAGCAGCCCAAACGCACTCTCCAATGAGCAGTTCTTC.

The chain joins TRBV16 to TRBJ1-3; TRBD1 matches 8 bases. The trim removed 4 bases at V and 0 bases at J, leaving 5 bases unmatched. The CDR3 loop spans 16 amino acids. Germline CDR1 KGHSY, CDR2 FQNENV. The CDR3 region has the DNA TGTGCCAGCAGCCCCCGACAGGGGACCTCTGGAAACACCATATATTTT. The encoded protein is CASSPRQGTSGNTIYF.

Regarding this clone: This may be a read error, as it is one base from a much larger clone. This chain connects TRBV4-2 to TRBJ2-1; D possibly corresponds to TRBD1 (6 bases). CDR3 length equals 15 residues. The germline gives CDR1 LGHNA, CDR2 YNFKEQ. Here the CDR3 DNA reads TGTGCCAGCAACCAAGAGATAGGGGGCTACAATGAGCAGTTCTTC. Its protein product is CASNQEIGGYNEQFF.

This rearrangement joins TRBV18 to TRBJ2-5; D possibly corresponds to TRBD1 (5 bases). The CDR3 loop spans 12 amino acids. Germline V gene lookup returns CDR1 KGHSH and CDR2 LQKENI. Trimming removed 4 bases at V and 4 bases at J, with 7 bases between. The CDR3 nucleotides are TGTGCCAGCTCACTCCAGGGAGAGACCCAGTACTTC. This codes for CASSLQGETQYF.

In regard to this clone: Its ends do not fully match the called genes, so a read error is possible. V and J are TRBV6-1 and TRBJ1-6, with unresolved D. This CDR3 is built from 13 residues. Germline CDR1 reads MNHNS; CDR2 reads SASEGT. The CDR3, as DNA: TGTGCCAGCACTGAAGGGCTGGATTCACCCCTCCACTTT. This translates into CASTEGLDSPLHF.

The chain has TRBV11-3 and TRBJ2-1; 8 bases line up with TRBD2. The ends lost 4 bases at V and 2 bases at J; junction bases unmatched: 7. Germline CDR1 reads SGHNT; CDR2 reads YENEEA. The CDR3 has 16 amino acids. In DNA, the CDR3 is TGTGCCAGCAGCTACAGCGGGGGTCAGCCCTACAATGAGCAGTTCTTC. This encodes CASSYSGGQPYNEQFF. The full variable domain, in which reference TRBV11-3 and TRBJ2-1 provide the parts outside the CDR3, is EAGVVQSPRYKIIEKKQPVAFWCNPISGHNTLYWYLQNLGQGPELLIRYENEEAVDDSQLPKDRFSAERLKGVDSTLKIQPAELGDSAVYLCASSYSGGQPYNEQFFGPGTRLTVL.

The chain carries TRBV7-9 and TRBJ1-5; 7 nucleotides line up with TRBD1. The V gene's germline CDR1 is SEHNR and CDR2 FQNEAQ (reference sequence). The trim removed 3 bases at V and 0 bases at J, leaving 5 bases unmatched. CDR3 length equals 16 residues. The CDR3, as DNA: TGTGCCAGCAGCTTGGGTACAGGGGATAGCAATCAGCCCCAGCATTTT. Translated, it gives CASSLGTGDSNQPQHF.

The chain is built from TRBV29-1 and TRBJ2-5, with a possible D match to TRBD2 (6 bases). The CDR3 consists of 14 residues. Trimming removed 6 bases at V and 4 bases at J, with 18 bases between. Germline CDR1 reads SQVTM; CDR2 reads ANQGSEA. The CDR3 sequence: CSVAEGSGGETQYF. For the CDR3, the DNA is TGCAGCGTCGCAGAGGGATCCGGGGGAGAGACCCAGTACTTC.

V usage is TRBV15 and J usage is TRBJ2-3, with 7 bases matching TRBD1. With 5 bases clipped from V and 3 bases from J, the junction kept 11 bases outside the gene matches. Germline V gene data show CDR1 as LNHNV and CDR2 as YYDKDF (reference sequence). This CDR3 spans 16 amino acids. The CDR3 sequence is CATSGRGVTGTDTQYF. The CDR3 DNA reads as TGTGCCACCAGCGGACGAGGGGTGACAGGGACAGATACGCAGTATTTT.

In the case of this clone: Its ends do not fully match the called genes, so a read error is possible. This chain uses TRBV7-7 with TRBJ2-5; unclear D gene. The CDR3 is 13 amino acids. From germline, CDR1 is SSHAT and CDR2 FNYEAQ (reference sequence). The CDR3 region has the DNA TGTGCTAGCAGCTTGGGCATTCAAGAGACCCAGTACTTC. Translating it yields CASSLGIQETQYF. The whole variable domain, filled in from reference TRBV7-7 and TRBJ2-5, reads GAGVSQSPRYKVTKRGQDVTLRCDPISSHATLYWYQQALGQGPEFLTYFNYEAQPDKSGLPSDRFSAERPEGSISTLTIQRTEQRDSAMYRCASSLGIQETQYFGPGTRLLVL.

This clone was found once. The rearrangement joins TRBV28 to TRBJ2-7; 8 positions match TRBD2. CDR1 is MDHEN, CDR2 SYDVKM, per germline. The CDR3 totals 14 residues. After removal of 5 bases from V and 4 bases from J, the junction contained 7 bases not matched to a gene. DNA of the CDR3: TGTGCCAGCAGTAGCGGGGGCGACCCATACGAGCAGTACTTC. Its protein product is CASSSGGDPYEQYF.

This clone was observed a single time. The V and J genes are TRBV5-6 and TRBJ2-7; TRBD2 matches at 9 bases. V lost 4 bases and J lost 2; bases outside the gene matches: 4. The CDR3 has 14 amino acids. The germline V gene encodes CDR1 SGHDT and CDR2 YYEEEE. The CDR3 spells CASSMGGRAYEQYF. The CDR3 DNA reads as TGTGCCAGCAGCATGGGCGGGAGGGCCTACGAGCAGTACTTC. Full variable domain (rest looked up from reference TRBV5-6 and TRBJ2-7): DAGVTQSPTHLIKTRGQQVTLRCSPKSGHDTVSWYQQALGQGPQFIFQYYEEEERQRGNFPDRFSGHQFPNYSSELNVNALLLGDSALYLCASSMGGRAYEQYFGPGTRLTVT.

The DNA for the CDR3 is TGTGCCAGCAGTTACGAAGCGGGAGATTACGAGCAGTACTTC. Residues: CASSYEAGDYEQYF. The genes are TRBV6-5 and TRBJ2-7, with TRBD2 matching over 8 bases. J lost 4 bases, V lost 2 bases, and 4 bases had no gene match. The V gene's germline CDR1 is MNHEY and CDR2 SVGAGI. This CDR3 is 14 amino acids long.

Written as DNA, the CDR3 is TGTGCCAAGTGGGGGGGAGGGGGGACGAACACCGGGGAGCTGTTTTTT. Its translation: CAKWGGGGTNTGELFF. This chain connects TRBV5-3 to TRBJ2-2, with D possibly TRBD2 on 7 matching bases. TRBV5-3 is reported as an ORF; its role is uncertain. The germline V and J ends were trimmed by 9 bases and 0 bases, with 18 bases remaining between them. CDR3 size: 16 residues.

V is TRBV4-3 and J is TRBJ2-3; 7 bases align to TRBD2. CDR1 is LGHNA and CDR2 is YSLEER in the germline V gene. The junction had 5 bases not matched to a gene; V was cut back by 3 bases and J by 5 bases. This CDR3 comprises 14 residues. CDR3 in DNA: TGCGCCAGCAGCCAGCTAGCGGAGGGAGATACGCAGTATTTT. Translation: CASSQLAEGDTQYF.

The table lists this clone with a few counts. The chain has TRBV30 and TRBJ1-5; D unresolved. The germline CDR1 and CDR2 sequences are GTSNPN and SVGIG (reference sequence). The CDR3 extends over 12 amino acids. V was trimmed by 5 bases and J by 0 bases, leaving 5 bases between them. The CDR3 coding sequence is TGTGCCTGGGGAGCTAGCAATCAGCCCCAGCATTTT. Encoded protein: CAWGASNQPQHF.

This sequence joins TRBV19 and TRBJ2-3, with TRBD1 as a possible D gene (6 bases). The CDR3 has 15 amino acids. Trimming stripped 5 bases from V and 2 bases from J, with 14 bases between. Germline CDR1 and CDR2: LNHDA and SQIVND (reference sequence). The CDR3 nucleotides are TGTGCCAGTAGTTCCGTACAGGGTTTCACAGATACGCAGTATTTT. Translated, it gives CASSSVQGFTDTQYF.